The 7 T cell receptor beta chains reported below all come from one sample, sequenced in a study of cytomegalovirus exposure and HLA in healthy donors. The primer mix had 60 Vbeta and 13 Jbeta primers. Clones were sequenced by immunoSEQ multiplex PCR, and TCRdb holds only the in-frame ones, with some missing. The repertoire holds tens of thousands of clones, with roughly 61% as singletons. The sample was PBMCs. These receptors were collected from a woman aged 40 to 50 in good health and CMV-seropositive.

The rearrangement joins TRBV5-1 to TRBJ1-4; 7 bases align to TRBD1. The CDR3 is 15 residues long. The J segment lost 7 bases and the V segment lost 0 bases, leaving 6 bases of the junction unmatched. The V gene's germline CDR1 is SGHRS and CDR2 YFSETQ. The CDR3 region has the DNA TGCGCCAGCAGCTTGGCCCAGGGGGTTGGTGAAAAACTGTTTTTT. It translates to CASSLAQGVGEKLFF.

The chain has TRBV10-1 and TRBJ2-3; D gene uncertain. The V gene's germline CDR1 is WNHNN and CDR2 SYGVQD (reference sequence). The CDR3 totals 12 residues. Trimming cost V 2 bases and J 5 bases, with 5 bases left between them. DNA of the CDR3: TGCGCCAGCAGTGAGAACGGAGATACGCAGTATTTT. Translated: CASSENGDTQYF.

The CDR3 region is CASSFDRGIEKLFF. CDR3 in DNA: TGTGCCAGCTCATTCGACAGGGGTATTGAAAAACTGTTTTTT. V gene TRBV18 combines with J gene TRBJ1-4, with 8 positions matching TRBD1. The CDR3 consists of 14 residues. With 5 bases clipped from V and 7 bases from J, the junction kept 6 bases outside the gene matches. CDR1 and CDR2 from the germline V gene are KGHSH and LQKENI.

This clone was counted between two and nine times. The chain recombines TRBV10-3 with TRBJ1-1; TRBD1 matches 7 bases. V was clipped by 3 bases and J by 2 bases; unmatched bases: 3. CDR3 length equals 14 residues. Germline CDR1 and CDR2: ENHRY and SYGVKD. CDR3 DNA sequence: TGTGCCATCAGTGATGACAGGGATAACACTGAAGCTTTCTTT. Protein product: CAISDDRDNTEAFF.

In this sample, this clone turned up once. This rearrangement joins TRBV6-6 to TRBJ1-2; maybe TRBD1 (5 bases). The CDR3 is 13 amino acids. V was shortened by 7 bases and J by 4 bases, with 13 bases between the two germline ends. CDR1 is MNHNY and CDR2 is SVGAGI in the germline V gene (reference sequence). The CDR3 loop is CASTPDSSYGYTF. The CDR3 DNA reads as TGTGCCAGCACCCCCGACAGTAGCTATGGCTACACCTTC.

The CDR3 nucleotides are TGTGCCACCAGCAGGAACCGGGACTACCAAGAGACCCAGTACTTC. This gives the protein CATSRNRDYQETQYF. J is TRBJ2-5 and V is TRBV15, with D perhaps matching TRBD2 (6 bases). Between the trimmed V and J ends, which lost 3 bases and 0 bases, there was a span of 11 bases. The CDR3 extends over 15 amino acids. Germline lookup yields CDR1 LNHNV and CDR2 YYDKDF (reference sequence).

This clone was seen once. The chain carries TRBV27 and TRBJ2-6; 9 nucleotides agree with TRBD1. The CDR3 length is 18 residues. J lost 0 bases, V lost 1 base, and 4 bases had no gene match. Germline V gene data show CDR1 as MNHEY and CDR2 as SMNVEV (reference sequence). This CDR3 is CASSLLGTGSSGANVLTF. Written as DNA, the CDR3 is TGTGCCAGCAGTTTATTGGGGACAGGGAGCTCTGGGGCCAACGTCCTGACTTTC.